This T cell receptor beta chain derives from a study of identical twins (dated by TCRdb to about 2016). With regard to the full study: To test whether fetal clonotypes persist, the study used deep sequencing on TCR alpha and beta repertoires from monozygotic twins, unrelated adults of various ages, and cord blood. Replicate twin experiments were performed at different times using different library preparation protocols to rule out contamination. Summary of the overall study and its limitations: Invariant T cells such as MAIT and iNKT could partly confound zero-insertion analyses, although diverse VJ usage argued against such confounding for most clonotypes. Compared with coincidental sharing between unrelated individuals, out-of-frame TCR alpha sequences shared between twins had an excess of sequences with low generation probability. In monozygotic twins, recombination models systematically underestimated out-of-frame TCR alpha sharing, but the models matched the sharing seen between unrelated individuals. A weaker excess of twin sharing was found in beta out-of-frame sequences because the signal-to-noise ratio was lowered by fewer shared sequences. Fewer insertions were carried by abundant cord blood beta clonotypes, a similar but weaker trend appeared in young adult naive repertoires, and no such trend appeared in memory repertoires. Because the same donors could not be followed over many years, conclusions were based on cross-sectional statistical analysis.

Every donor was a healthy Caucasian. Three pairs of female monozygotic twins, all aged roughly 18 to 30 years, made up the twin cohort. CD4+ and CD8+ T cell populations were isolated with positive isolation kits from Invitrogen. This clonotype was counted ten times or more. Its antigen is not yet known. No much larger clonotype is one base removed from it; base qualities were not supplied. Libraries were prepared through 5' RACE. Instrument used: Illumina HiSeq 2000. Template switching introduced a universal primer binding site; the final cDNA contained a unique molecular identifier, enabling accurate counting of TCR cDNA molecules. Specific primers in the conserved constant-segment region were used to synthesize first-strand cDNA for TCR alpha and beta chains. To control for contamination, every cDNA library was double barcoded, receiving both a SMART-Mk sample barcode and Illumina barcodes. TruSeq adapter sequences along with Illumina sample barcodes were introduced in two successive PCR steps. The Illumina HiSeq platform was used with custom primers to sequence TCR alpha and beta cDNA libraries. Per the authors' processing: MiGEC was used to process raw reads and extract unique molecular identifiers, and MiXCR was used to find CDR3 positions. Recombination models were inferred per individual with the repgenHMM and IGoR tools using an EM algorithm. The analysis of shared clonotypes was done with the tcR package in R, with sharing normalized by the product of cloneset sizes. Out-of-frame nonproductive sequences were analyzed to study raw recombination free of thymic and clonal selection effects. TCRdb ran its own pipeline on the public reads, namely fastp trimming at Q25 and MiXCR clone calling, and kept in-frame beta chains. Every CDR3 protein is listed once, alongside the most common genes and DNA of its rows. Clone size and V and J calls follow TCRdb, not the original study. This sample is represented by about 520,000 distinct CDR3 sequences; 20% to 25% of them were singletons. The top ten constitute around 0.91% of the sample.

The same sample was also studied in work on T cells expressing NK-cell markers. Drawing on the second study: TCR beta-chain repertoires were profiled in sorted CD3+CD56+NKG2C+, CD3+CD56+NKG2C- and CD3+CD56-NKG2C+ T-cell subsets from about 8 donors. Of the eight sequenced donors, seven were found to be HCMV-seropositive and one was found to be HCMV-seronegative. In several experiments an anti-gammadeltaTCR antibody was added to restrict sorting to alphabetaTCR-expressing T cells. In six donors, the dominant CD3+CD56+NKG2C+ clonotypes were among the top 10 CD8+ clonotypes and accounted for roughly 1.0-7.0% of CD8+ T cells. Those dominant clonotypes were again the most abundant among CD3+CD56-NKG2C+ cells in a few donors, at about 25-60.1%. It remained unclear whether the expanded NKG2C-expressing T cell clones were specific for HCMV antigens. The eight sequenced donors were randomly selected healthy volunteers, three men and five women. HCMV-specific IgG was detected in serum with a commercial ELISA kit to determine HCMV serostatus. MIGEC was used to demultiplex reads and group the reads by UMI, and MiTCR was used to assemble and quantify clonotypes. To exclude erroneous sequences, only TCR cDNA sequences supported by at least two reads were retained. The tcR package was used for downstream repertoire analysis, with clonotypes matched between fractions based on CDR3 nucleotide sequence plus V segment. VDJmatch was used to annotate antigen specificity against VDJdb, with one amino acid substitution in CDR3 allowed.

Sequenced: CD4+ T cells sorted from blood. The receptor was isolated from a woman between 18 and 29 years old in good health.

The DNA is as follows: TGCAGTGCTAGAGTAGCGGGAGCACCTTACAATGAGCAGTTCTTC. Its protein is CSARVAGAPYNEQFF. The sequence joins TRBV20-1 to TRBJ2-1, and TRBD2 matches 9 of the central bases. There are 15 amino acids in the CDR3, from cysteine to phenylalanine inclusive. The kept DNA is CDR3 alone, 45 bases in frame from the first base. V ends up 1 base short and J 4 bases short, with an unmatched junction base count of 5. The germline V gene (reference sequence) gives CDR1 as DFQATT and CDR2 as SNEGSKA.